What follows is one T cell receptor (beta chain) and its context. Antigen: not known. This sample is drawn from a study of immune evolution from preneoplasia to lung adenocarcinoma. CDR1 and CDR2 from the germline V gene are SGDLS and YYNGEE. V dropped 4 bases and J dropped 7; count of bases not matched to a gene: 10. CDR3 length equals 15 residues. After pathologic assessment, macro-dissection selected premalignant or tumor cells for extraction. Regarding the study as a whole: Normal lung had highest clonality; later lesions appeared denser, more diverse. Normal lung had the highest top T cell clone frequencies.

Measured with immunoSEQ multiplex PCR; TCRdb has only the in-frame clones, and not every one. The sample consists of around 5,700 clones, about 84% of them appearing once. The chain combines TRBV9 with TRBJ2-1; 8 positions match TRBD2. The source material was FFPE lung adenocarcinoma in situ tissue. The sequence came from a donor at least 70 years old with lung adenocarcinoma. The CDR3 loop is CASSRTGTSSNEQFF. CDR3 bases: TGTGCCAGCAGCCGGACCGGGACTAGTTCGAATGAGCAGTTCTTC.